The clone carrying this TCR beta chain was detected only a few times. The target antigen is unknown. The data belong to a study of cytomegalovirus exposure and HLA in healthy donors. General study findings and limits: Several of the most significant clusters were apparently associated with common viral pathogens in a later analysis. The authors enumerated over 150 TCR beta chains as linked to cytomegalovirus.

Amplification used 60 Vbeta primers and 13 Jbeta primers. The protocol was immunoSEQ multiplex PCR, while the TCRdb copy is restricted to in-frame clones and leaves out a portion. This table has around 77,000 clones, 75% to 85% appearing once. This sequence was found in a man aged 40-50 years in good health and CMV-seronegative. The sample comprised PBMCs.

CDR3 DNA sequence: TGTGCCAGCAGTGAATACTTAGATCATCAGCCCCAGCATTTT. Protein: CASSEYLDHQPQHF. The chain recombines TRBV2 with TRBJ1-5; D unclear. The germline V and J ends were trimmed by 2 bases and 5 bases, with 10 bases remaining between them. The CDR3 is 14 residues long. Germline CDR1 SNHLY, CDR2 FYNNEI.